This T cell receptor (beta chain) stems from a study of cytomegalovirus exposure and HLA in healthy donors. This CDR3 region has 17 residues. Germline V lookup: CDR1 SNHLY, CDR2 FYNNEI. Between the trimmed V and J ends, which lost 0 bases and 0 bases, there was a span of 15 bases. Repertoires were generated with immunoSEQ multiplex PCR, while TCRdb's copy carries only in-frame clones and drops some. The data hold 100,000 to 150,000 clones, with around 90% observed a single time. The clonotype comes from a woman aged 18-29 years in good health and CMV-seronegative. This chain links TRBV2 with TRBJ2-7; perhaps TRBD1 as D (6 bases). Sequencing was carried out using PBMCs. As DNA, the CDR3 is TGTGCCAGCAGTGAAGCACTACAGGGAAGGAGCTCCTACGAGCAGTACTTC. Translated: CASSEALQGRSSYEQYF. The full variable domain, its missing parts supplied by reference TRBV2 and TRBJ2-7, is EPEVTQTPSHQVTQMGQEVILRCVPISNHLYFYWYRQILGQKVEFLVSFYNNEISEKSEIFDDQFSVERPDGSNFTLKIRSTKLEDSAMYFCASSEALQGRSSYEQYFGPGTRLTVT.